This TCR beta chain was obtained from a study of OX40 agonist ivuxolimab in advanced cancers. Turning to the study itself: As their treatment, patients were administered ivuxolimab, an agonistic anti-OX40 (CD134) antibody. Cohort: 80% to 85% men, mean age approximately 64, aged about 23 to 79. Eligibility rules accepted prior anti-PD-1, anti-PD-L1 or anti-CTLA-4 therapy, and 40% to 50% had some.

TCRdb's copy holds only in-frame clones and misses some; the assay was immunoSEQ multiplex PCR. Of tens of thousands of clones in the sample, approximately 89% were seen once. The V and J ends lost 2 bases and 6 bases respectively, with 11 bases between them. The CDR3 loop spans 13 amino acids. Germline V gene sequence: CDR1 ENHRY, CDR2 SYGVKD. Sequenced material: CD4+ or CD8+ T cells sorted from blood, taken in a trial of the OX40 agonist ivuxolimab. This chain links TRBV10-3 with TRBJ2-7; possibly TRBD2 for D (6 bases). The TCR was taken from an adult with an advanced solid tumor such as melanoma, head and neck, liver or kidney cancer. The chain's CDR3 is CAISEGTHAEQYF. CDR3 nucleotide sequence: TGTGCCATCAGTGAGGGGACTCACGCCGAGCAGTACTTC.